Shown below are 2 T cell receptor beta chains from a single sample sequenced in a study of cytomegalovirus exposure and HLA in healthy donors. PCR employed 60 Vbeta and 13 Jbeta primers. Clones were read by immunoSEQ multiplex PCR, and TCRdb kept only the in-frame ones, dropping some. Of hundreds of thousands of clones in the sample, approximately 80% were seen once. The sequenced material came from PBMCs. All receptors come from a male donor in good health and CMV-seronegative.

V gene TRBV6-5 combines with J gene TRBJ1-5; unclear D gene. The CDR3 totals 16 residues. The V end lost 2 bases, the J end lost 0 bases, and 11 bases lay between the germline ends. CDR1 MNHEY and CDR2 SVGAGI come from the germline V gene. The CDR3 spells CASSYITPPSNQPQHF. Written as DNA, the CDR3 is TGTGCCAGCAGTTACATTACACCCCCTAGCAATCAGCCCCAGCATTTT.

The V and J genes are TRBV6-5 and TRBJ1-1; TRBD1 is a possible D gene (6 bases). V was clipped by 4 bases and J by 1 base, with 16 bases between them. CDR3 size: 16 residues. Germline lookup yields CDR1 MNHEY and CDR2 SVGAGI. The CDR3 is CASSFATPGANTEAFF. CDR3 in DNA: TGTGCCAGCAGTTTTGCCACACCAGGGGCGAACACTGAAGCTTTCTTT.